This is a list of T cell receptor beta chains from one sample in a study of early T cells in non-severe SARS-CoV-2 infection. TCRdb fed the 5' RACE reads into MiXCR, producing one record per CDR3 protein. The sample carries 65,000 to 85,000 distinct CDR3 sequences, around 10% recorded once. The specimen was whole blood. The receptors come from an adult who was a healthcare worker with PCR-confirmed SARS-CoV-2 infection or an uninfected control (not recorded which). Both conserved end residues are part of each CDR3.

J gene,V gene,CDR3 protein
TRBJ2-5,TRBV29-1,CSVDGGIQETQYF
TRBJ2-7,TRBV6-2/TRBV6-3,CASSYEVPYEQYF
TRBJ2-1,TRBV5-1,CASSQLAGEIEQFF
TRBJ2-5,TRBV20-1,CSARDWAGAAGETQYF
TRBJ2-7,TRBV20-1,CSAGQVGGNYEQYF
TRBJ2-5,TRBV7-8,CASSGGAARETQYF
TRBJ2-5,TRBV6-6,CASSYSPTQYF
TRBJ1-5,TRBV11-2,CASSKGEGRENQPQHF
TRBJ1-5,TRBV19,CASTTGQDNQPQHF
TRBJ2-1,TRBV29-1,CSVDRGDEQFF
TRBJ2-7,TRBV12-3/TRBV12-4,CASSPRDRNSYEQYF
TRBJ2-1,TRBV28,CASSTSVDYNEQFF
TRBJ2-5,TRBV15,CATSRGGFQETQYF
TRBJ2-3,TRBV7-2,CASSPGPFEDTQYF
TRBJ2-7,TRBV11-2,CASSLAHAPLGQYF
TRBJ2-1,TRBV18,CASSPRTSGRVNEQFF
TRBJ1-4,TRBV30,CAWSVRGAGEKLFF
TRBJ2-3,TRBV30,CAWMNRGPADTQYF
TRBJ2-3,TRBV11-2,CASSLDERGEGTDTQYF
TRBJ2-7,TRBV29-1,CSVARDRGPYEQYF
TRBJ1-1,TRBV28,CASTELYTEAFF
TRBJ1-1,TRBV7-9,CATRVGTEAFF
TRBJ1-2,TRBV12-5,CASWRGDYGYTF
TRBJ2-3,TRBV21-1,CASGLAGGTSSTDTQYF
TRBJ1-1,TRBV11-1,CASSFGGDTEAFF
TRBJ2-1,TRBV5-1,CASSLVIAGGRNEQFF
TRBJ1-2,TRBV7-2,CASSSDRVPYGYTF